This T cell receptor beta chain comes out of a study of blood T cell repertoires in COVID-19. Overall study: COVID-19 samples collected from the United States, Italy and Spain covered acute and convalescent phases. T cells, B-cell-depleted T cells, or PBMCs provided the cDNA or gDNA that served as material.

The assay was immunoSEQ multiplex PCR, and TCRdb's table has in-frame clones only and misses some. The sample holds some 100,000 clones, more than 75% seen once. CDR3 size: 16 residues. The source material was peripheral blood. The chain uses TRBV21-1 and TRBJ2-3; the D call TRBD2 from the table was never checked on the DNA. TRBV21-1 is described as a pseudogene. The clonotype comes from a human donor in a cohort sampled during active COVID-19. The CDR3, as DNA: TGTGCCAGCAGCAAAGTGAAGCAAAACTTGGCAGATACGCAGTATTTT. This codes for CASSKVKQNLADTQYF.